Below, one T cell receptor beta chain is given with its context. The antigen is unknown. These data are taken from a study of a mutant IDH1 vaccine in newly diagnosed glioma. Study in general: The therapy given earlier, which was standard therapy, consisted of radiotherapy, temozolomide, or both, and most of the patients received both. It was at week 35 that visit V12 occurred, and at week 47 that visit V13 did. Study-wide points: Among all patients, vaccine-induced immune responses occurred in 90% to 95%.

Stated time point: week 35, safety follow-up. A single vaccine dose contained 300 ug of mutant IDH1 20-mer peptide, and topical imiquimod was used with it. Libraries were prepared by immunoSEQ multiplex PCR; TCRdb keeps only in-frame clonotypes and omits some of them. The repertoire holds 45,000 to 55,000 clones, with 76% as singletons. The receptor was isolated from a man aged 35-49 years with glioma. Sequences were derived from PBMCs, sampled from a glioma patient whose treatment included an IDH1 peptide vaccine.

The DNA for the CDR3 is TGTGCCATCAGTGCCCGGGACAGGGTATCTATGAACACTGAAGCTTTCTTT. Its protein is CAISARDRVSMNTEAFF. The chain carries TRBV10-3 and TRBJ1-1; 9 nucleotides line up with TRBD1. The germline V gene has CDR1 ENHRY and CDR2 SYGVKD. Trimming cost V 4 bases and J 0 bases; bases outside gene matches: 9. The CDR3 has 17 residues.